Here is one TCR beta chain with its context. This record comes from a study of T-cell reconstitution after alpha-beta-depleted transplantation in children. The CDR3 extends over 11 amino acids. V was pared by 7 bases and J by 5 bases, with 6 bases between. In germline, CDR1 is ENHRY, CDR2 SYGVKD. For TCRbeta, the library was prepared with unique molecular identifiers. A single record per CDR3 protein comes from TCRdb applying MiXCR to the PCR reads. Found here are approximately 500,000 distinct CDR3 sequences, 25% to 30% of them singletons; the top ten hold around a third. This chain joins TRBV10-3 and TRBJ2-1; D not certain. The specimen was PBMCs, collected before TCRalphabeta/CD19-depleted stem cell transplant. The TCR sequence derives from a boy under two years old with Wiskott-Aldrich syndrome, due to receive a stem cell transplant. The CDR3 here is CAIKWDNEQFF. In DNA form, the CDR3 reads TGTGCCATCAAATGGGACAATGAGCAGTTCTTC.